This T cell receptor (beta chain) was identified during a study of prognosis after radiotherapy for stage I lung cancer. The study's findings and limits: Shannon entropy after stereotactic body radiation therapy was lower in patients who developed distant metastases. Usage of TRBV and TRBJ genes reportedly differed between metastatic and non-metastatic patients. A fall in unique TCR clone counts followed stereotactic body radiation therapy, with medians of about 9,700 versus 6,500.

Peripheral blood, about 6 milliliters per draw, was collected at each of two time points. Two rounds of multiplex PCR amplified TCR beta CDR3 from genomic DNA. With primers specific to each TRBV and TRBJ gene, the first-round PCR was performed. MiXCR was run by TCRdb on the multiplex PCR reads, yielding one entry per CDR3 protein. Among around 26,000 distinct CDR3 sequences listed, just over 45% were seen once. V was shortened by 3 bases and J by 0 bases, with 6 bases between the two germline ends. The V gene's germline CDR1 is SGDLS and CDR2 YYNGEE. The CDR3 spans 13 residues. At least ten counts were recorded for this clonotype. What it binds is not known.

The specimen was PBMCs, collected before or after stereotactic body radiation therapy (not recorded which). The origin of this receptor is a donor aged 50 or older with non-small cell lung cancer. This chain connects TRBV9 to TRBJ1-1; no definite D call. The CDR3, as DNA: TGTGCCAGCAGCGGGAGTATGAACACTGAAGCTTTCTTT. Its translation: CASSGSMNTEAFF.